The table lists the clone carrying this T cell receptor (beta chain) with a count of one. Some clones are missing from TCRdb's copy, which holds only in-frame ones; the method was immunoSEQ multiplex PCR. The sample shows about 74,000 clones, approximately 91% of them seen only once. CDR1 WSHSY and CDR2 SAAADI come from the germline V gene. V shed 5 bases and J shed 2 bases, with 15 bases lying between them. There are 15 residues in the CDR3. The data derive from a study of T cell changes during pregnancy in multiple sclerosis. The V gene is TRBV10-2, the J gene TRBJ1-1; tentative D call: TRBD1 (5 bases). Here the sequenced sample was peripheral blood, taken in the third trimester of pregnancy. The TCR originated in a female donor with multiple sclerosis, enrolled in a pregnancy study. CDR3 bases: TGCGCCAGCAGTCACACCCGACAGACCAACACTGAAGCTTTCTTT. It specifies CASSHTRQTNTEAFF.